The source of this TCR beta chain is a study of long-term antiretroviral therapy in people with HIV. Investigators performed immunoSEQ version v3.0 at survey level. Assay: immunoSEQ multiplex PCR; the TCRdb copy retains only in-frame clones and omits some. This table holds some 16,000 clones, roughly 80% found once. Germline-derived CDR1 and CDR2 are MNHEY and SVGAGI. J was trimmed by 0 bases and V by 2 bases; bases with no gene match: 3. This CDR3 has 15 amino acids. HIV-positive participants all received treatment in the United States. V is TRBV6-5 and J is TRBJ1-1, with 7 bases aligning to TRBD1. The source of this sequence is a man aged 30 to 45 with HIV. The specimen was unsorted PBMCs, collected less than 2.2 years before starting antiretroviral therapy. CDR3: CASSYQGQLNTEAFF. Written as DNA, the CDR3 is TGTGCCAGCAGTTACCAGGGACAGCTGAACACTGAAGCTTTCTTT.